This T cell receptor (beta chain) was sequenced for a study of tumor-infiltrating lymphocytes in primary liver carcinoma. Unsorted whole blood served as the source of blood RNA, and germline DNA was extracted as well. Study-level results: Researchers found tumor-adjacent and tumor-blood pairs overlapped less than tumor region pairs.

This clonotype was counted ten times or more. What it binds is not known. Total RNA (roughly 0.45 ug) served as template for TCR beta cDNA synthesis primed by a constant-region primer. It was through three nested multiplex PCR rounds of slightly modified ARM-PCR that TCR beta libraries arose. Forward primers for TRBV1-TRBV30 and a C-beta reverse primer served the first two PCR rounds, at about 10 cycles each. A single record per CDR3 protein comes from TCRdb applying MiXCR to the multiplex PCR reads. The profile shows 300,000 to 400,000 distinct CDR3 sequences, 65% of them singletons. Trimming left V 5 bases short and J 5 bases short, with 9 bases between. This CDR3 has 13 amino acids. Germline CDR1 and CDR2: MNHEY and SVGEGT.

This chain joins TRBV6-2 or TRBV6-3 and TRBJ2-2; tentative D call: TRBD1 (6 bases). This receptor was identified in a man between 40 and 49 years old with primary liver carcinoma and hepatitis B virus infection. Sequencing was done on a sample of peripheral blood. The CDR3 DNA follows: TGTGCCAGCAGTATACAGGGTACCGGGGAGCTGTTTTTT. This translates into CASSIQGTGELFF.